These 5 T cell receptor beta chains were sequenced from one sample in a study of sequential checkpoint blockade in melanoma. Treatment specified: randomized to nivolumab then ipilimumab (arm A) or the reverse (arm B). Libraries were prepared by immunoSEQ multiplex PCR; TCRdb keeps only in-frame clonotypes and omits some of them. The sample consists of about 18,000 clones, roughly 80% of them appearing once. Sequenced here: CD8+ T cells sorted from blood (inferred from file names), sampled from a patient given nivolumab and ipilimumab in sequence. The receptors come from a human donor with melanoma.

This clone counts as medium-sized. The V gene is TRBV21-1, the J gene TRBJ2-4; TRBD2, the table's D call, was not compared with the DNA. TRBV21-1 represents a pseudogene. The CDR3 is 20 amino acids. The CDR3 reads CASRPTQREGRRLAKNIQYF. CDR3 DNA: TGTGCCAGCAGGCCCACCCAGCGGGAGGGCCGGCGTTTAGCCAAAAACATTCAGTACTTC.

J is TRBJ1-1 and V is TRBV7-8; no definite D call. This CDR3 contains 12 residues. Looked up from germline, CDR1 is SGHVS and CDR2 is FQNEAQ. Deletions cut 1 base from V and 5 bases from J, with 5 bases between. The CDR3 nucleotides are TGTGCCAGCAGCTTAGGCCGGACTGAAGCTTTCTTT. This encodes CASSLGRTEAFF.

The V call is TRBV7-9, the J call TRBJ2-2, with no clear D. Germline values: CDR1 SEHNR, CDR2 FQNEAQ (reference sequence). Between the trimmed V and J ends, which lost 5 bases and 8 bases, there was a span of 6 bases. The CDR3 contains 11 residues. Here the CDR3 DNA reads TGTGCCAGCAGCGCGAATGGGGAGCTGTTTTTT. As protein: CASSANGELFF.

CDR3 in amino acids: CASSPTSRNEQFF. DNA for the CDR3: TGTGCCAGCAGCCCGACTAGTCGCAATGAGCAGTTCTTC. The J gene is TRBJ2-1, the V gene TRBV11-2, with D possibly matching TRBD2 (6 bases). Germline V gene lookup returns CDR1 SGHAT and CDR2 FQNNGV. The CDR3 runs to 13 residues. The V and J ends lost 5 bases and 6 bases respectively, with 11 bases between them.

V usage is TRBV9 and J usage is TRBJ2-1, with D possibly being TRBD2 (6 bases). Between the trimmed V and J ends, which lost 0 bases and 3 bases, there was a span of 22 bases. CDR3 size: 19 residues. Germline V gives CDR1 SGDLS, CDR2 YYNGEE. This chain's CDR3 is CASSVGTGRGDWNYNEQFF. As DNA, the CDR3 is TGTGCCAGCAGCGTAGGCACAGGCCGAGGGGACTGGAACTACAATGAGCAGTTCTTC.